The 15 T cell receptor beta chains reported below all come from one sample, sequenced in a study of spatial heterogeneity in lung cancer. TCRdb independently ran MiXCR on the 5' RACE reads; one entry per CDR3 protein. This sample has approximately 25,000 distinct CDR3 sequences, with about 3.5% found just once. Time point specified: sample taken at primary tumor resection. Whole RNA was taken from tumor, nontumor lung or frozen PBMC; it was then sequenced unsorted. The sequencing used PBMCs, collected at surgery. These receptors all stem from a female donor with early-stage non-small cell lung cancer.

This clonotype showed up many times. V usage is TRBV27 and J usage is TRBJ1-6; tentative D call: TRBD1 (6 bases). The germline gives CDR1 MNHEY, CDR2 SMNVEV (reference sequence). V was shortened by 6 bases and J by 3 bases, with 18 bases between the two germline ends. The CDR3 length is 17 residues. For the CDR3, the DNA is TGTGCCAGCAGATTCGGACAGCTCAAAGACTATAATTCACCCCTCCACTTT. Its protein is CASRFGQLKDYNSPLHF.

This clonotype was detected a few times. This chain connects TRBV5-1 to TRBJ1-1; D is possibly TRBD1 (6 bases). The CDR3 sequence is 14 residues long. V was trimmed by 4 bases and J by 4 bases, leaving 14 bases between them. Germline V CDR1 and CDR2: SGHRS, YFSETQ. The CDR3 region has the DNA TGCGCCAGCAGCCCAGTACAGGGTAGCACTGAAGCTTTCTTT. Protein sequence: CASSPVQGSTEAFF.

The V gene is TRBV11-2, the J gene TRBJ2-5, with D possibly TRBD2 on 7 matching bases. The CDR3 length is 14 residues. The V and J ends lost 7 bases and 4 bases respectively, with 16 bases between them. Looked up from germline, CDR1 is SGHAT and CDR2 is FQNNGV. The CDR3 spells CASTLSGGRETQYF. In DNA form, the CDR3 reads TGTGCCAGCACCCTCTCCGGGGGGCGAGAGACCCAGTACTTC.

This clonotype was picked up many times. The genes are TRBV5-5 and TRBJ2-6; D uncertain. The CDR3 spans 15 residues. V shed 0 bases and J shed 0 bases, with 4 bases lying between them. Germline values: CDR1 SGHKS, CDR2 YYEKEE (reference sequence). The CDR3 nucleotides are TGTGCCAGCAGCTTGGTAGGCTCTGGGGCCAACGTCCTGACTTTC. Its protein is CASSLVGSGANVLTF.

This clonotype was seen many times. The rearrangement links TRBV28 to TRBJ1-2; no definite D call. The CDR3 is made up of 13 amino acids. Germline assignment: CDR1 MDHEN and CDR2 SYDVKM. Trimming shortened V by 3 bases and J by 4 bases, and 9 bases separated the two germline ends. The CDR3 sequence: CASSFAVLYGYTF. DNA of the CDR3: TGTGCCAGCAGTTTCGCGGTCCTCTATGGCTACACCTTC.

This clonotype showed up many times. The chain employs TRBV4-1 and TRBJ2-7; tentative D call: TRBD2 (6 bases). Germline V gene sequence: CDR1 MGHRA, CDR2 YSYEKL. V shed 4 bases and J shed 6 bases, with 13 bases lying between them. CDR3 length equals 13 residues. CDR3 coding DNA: TGCGCCAGCAGCCTAGGCGGAGGGCCCGAGCAGTACTTC. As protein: CASSLGGGPEQYF.

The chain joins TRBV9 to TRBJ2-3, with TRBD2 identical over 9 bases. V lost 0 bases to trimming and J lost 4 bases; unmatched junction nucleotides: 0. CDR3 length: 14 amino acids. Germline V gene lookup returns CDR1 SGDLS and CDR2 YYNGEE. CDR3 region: CASSVGGRADTQYF. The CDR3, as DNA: TGTGCCAGCAGCGTAGGCGGGAGGGCAGATACGCAGTATTTT. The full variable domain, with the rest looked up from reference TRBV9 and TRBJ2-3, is DSGVTQTPKHLITATGQRVTLRCSPRSGDLSVYWYQQSLDQGLQFLIQYYNGEERAKGNILERFSAQQFPDLHSELNLSSLELGDSALYFCASSVGGRADTQYFGPGTRLTVL.

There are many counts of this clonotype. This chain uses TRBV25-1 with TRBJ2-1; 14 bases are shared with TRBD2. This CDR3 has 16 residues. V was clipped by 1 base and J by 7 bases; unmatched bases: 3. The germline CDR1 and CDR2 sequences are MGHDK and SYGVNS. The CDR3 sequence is CASSELGTSGRNEQFF. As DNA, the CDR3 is TGTGCCAGCAGTGAATTAGGGACTAGCGGGAGAAATGAGCAGTTCTTC.

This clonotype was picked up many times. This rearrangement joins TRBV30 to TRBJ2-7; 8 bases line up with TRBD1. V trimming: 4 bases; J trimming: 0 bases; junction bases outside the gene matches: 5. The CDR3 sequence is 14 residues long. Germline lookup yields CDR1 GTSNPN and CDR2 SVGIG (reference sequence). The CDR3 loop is CAWTTGGISYEQYF. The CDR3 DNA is TGTGCCTGGACCACAGGGGGGATCTCCTACGAGCAGTACTTC.

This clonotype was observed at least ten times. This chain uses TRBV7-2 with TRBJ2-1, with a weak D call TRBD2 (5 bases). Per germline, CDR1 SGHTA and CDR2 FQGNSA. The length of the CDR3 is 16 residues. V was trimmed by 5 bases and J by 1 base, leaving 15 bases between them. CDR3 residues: CASSPNWEWSYNEQFF. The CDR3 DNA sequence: TGTGCCAGCAGCCCCAATTGGGAGTGGTCCTACAATGAGCAGTTCTTC.

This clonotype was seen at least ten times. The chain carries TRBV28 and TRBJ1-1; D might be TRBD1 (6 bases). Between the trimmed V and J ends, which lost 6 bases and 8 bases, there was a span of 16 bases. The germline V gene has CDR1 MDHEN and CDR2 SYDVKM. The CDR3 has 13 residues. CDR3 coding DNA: TGTGCCAGCAGCTTACAGGGCAGGGGCGAAGCTTTCTTT. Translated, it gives CASSLQGRGEAFF.

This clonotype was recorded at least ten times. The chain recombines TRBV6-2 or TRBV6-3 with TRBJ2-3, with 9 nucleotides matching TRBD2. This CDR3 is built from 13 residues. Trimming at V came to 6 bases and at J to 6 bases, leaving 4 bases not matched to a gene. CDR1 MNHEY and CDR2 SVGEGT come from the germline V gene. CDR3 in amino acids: CASRVAGEDTQYF. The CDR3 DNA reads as TGTGCCAGCAGGGTAGCGGGAGAGGATACGCAGTATTTT.

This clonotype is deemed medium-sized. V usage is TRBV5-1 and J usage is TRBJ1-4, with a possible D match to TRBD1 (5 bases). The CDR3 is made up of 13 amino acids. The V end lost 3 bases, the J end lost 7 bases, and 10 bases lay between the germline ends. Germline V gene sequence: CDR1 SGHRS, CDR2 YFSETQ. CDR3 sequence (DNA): TGCGCCAGCAGCTGGGACCTCGGTGAAAAACTGTTTTTT. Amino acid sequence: CASSWDLGEKLFF.

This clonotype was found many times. This chain's CDR3 is CASSPGGYGYTF. The CDR3 DNA reads as TGTGCCAGCAGCCCGGGGGGGTATGGCTACACCTTC. The rearrangement links TRBV27 to TRBJ1-2; possibly TRBD1 for D (5 bases). The length of the CDR3 is 12 residues. CDR1 MNHEY and CDR2 SMNVEV come from the germline V gene (reference sequence). Deletions cut 6 bases from V and 5 bases from J, with 10 bases between.

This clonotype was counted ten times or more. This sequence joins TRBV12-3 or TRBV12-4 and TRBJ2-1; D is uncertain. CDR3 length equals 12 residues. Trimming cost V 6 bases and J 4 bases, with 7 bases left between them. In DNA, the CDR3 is TGTGCCAGCAGGCGAAATTACAATGAGCAGTTCTTC. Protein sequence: CASRRNYNEQFF.